What follows is one TCR beta chain and its context. Its antigen is not yet known. Base qualities were left out, and no much larger clone turns up one base away. In Seattle, one collaborating source enrolled patients while the infection was active and tracked those patients longitudinally over the course of disease. The collaborating institutions used their own protocols to collect whole blood in K2EDTA tubes. For TCRbeta analysis, collaborators shipped samples as frozen whole blood, isolated PBMCs, or DNA extracted from either of those sample types. This specimen belongs to a study of blood T cell repertoires in COVID-19 (dated by TCRdb to about 2020). Background for the entire study: Samples covering the acute and convalescent phases of COVID-19 were provided by collaborators in the United States, Italy and Spain. The repertoires were released in a freely available public database intended as a resource for research on the immune response to SARS-CoV-2. Samples came from the ongoing ImmuneRACE study (first 160 participants) plus 1,254 subjects from 6 global collaborators. The dataset comprised deeply sampled blood TCRbeta repertoires from subjects exposed to, actively infected with, or recovered from COVID-19. The material from the prospective study consisted of cDNA or gDNA derived from T cells, B-cell-depleted T cells, or PBMCs. Where HLA class I and class II types were available, the types were taken from metadata supplied by the sample provider, not from assay-based typing. A de-identified subject ID, COVID-19 status, age in years and sex were almost always included in the sample metadata. Study-wide findings and limitations: The quantity of clinical and demographic metadata differed by source and by participant and was supplied without curation.

CDR1 and CDR2, looked up from the germline V gene, are MDHEN and SYDVKM. The CDR3 contains 14 residues, cysteine and phenylalanine counted. The sequence is cut down to CDR3 DNA, 42 bases in frame from base 1. V is pared back by 6 bases and J by 0 bases, with 8 bases lying between the germline termini. TCRbeta CDR3 regions were amplified from genomic DNA using the immunoSEQ Assay, a bias-controlled multiplex PCR. The original methods were these. Nucleated cell counts per sample were estimated from amplification of reference gene primers within the assay. Sequence reads were collapsed and filtered to measure the absolute abundance of every unique TCRbeta CDR3 rearrangement. Productive Simpson clonality was computed per sample as the square root of Simpson's diversity index over productive rearrangements. This is the immuneACCESS table as TCRdb keeps it, with only in-frame sequences that have V and J called. A part of the clones is gone; compared with another copy, unresolved V genes explain less than half, and the rest is unexplained. V, J and clone size are taken as reported in that table, and D and trimming were inferred from the DNA itself. Present in this sample are some 240,000 clones, over 80% of which were seen just once. The top ten clonotypes cover roughly 10% of the sample.

The rearranged chain carries TRBV28 and TRBJ1-4; the best D guess is TRBD1, with 5 bases matching. What was sequenced was peripheral blood. This TCR came from a woman aged 70 to 79 with COVID-19, enrolled during active disease. Here is the DNA: TGTGCCAGCAGCCAACAGGCAACTAATGAAAAACTGTTTTTT. It is translated as CASSQQATNEKLFF. Where the CDR3 stops, the reference TRBV28 and TRBJ1-4 genes take over; the full variable domain is DVKVTQSSRYLVKRTGEKVFLECVQDMDHENMFWYRQDPGLGLRLIYFSYDVKMKEKGDIPEGYSVSREKKERFSLILESASTNQTSMYLCASSQQATNEKLFFGSGTQLSVL.